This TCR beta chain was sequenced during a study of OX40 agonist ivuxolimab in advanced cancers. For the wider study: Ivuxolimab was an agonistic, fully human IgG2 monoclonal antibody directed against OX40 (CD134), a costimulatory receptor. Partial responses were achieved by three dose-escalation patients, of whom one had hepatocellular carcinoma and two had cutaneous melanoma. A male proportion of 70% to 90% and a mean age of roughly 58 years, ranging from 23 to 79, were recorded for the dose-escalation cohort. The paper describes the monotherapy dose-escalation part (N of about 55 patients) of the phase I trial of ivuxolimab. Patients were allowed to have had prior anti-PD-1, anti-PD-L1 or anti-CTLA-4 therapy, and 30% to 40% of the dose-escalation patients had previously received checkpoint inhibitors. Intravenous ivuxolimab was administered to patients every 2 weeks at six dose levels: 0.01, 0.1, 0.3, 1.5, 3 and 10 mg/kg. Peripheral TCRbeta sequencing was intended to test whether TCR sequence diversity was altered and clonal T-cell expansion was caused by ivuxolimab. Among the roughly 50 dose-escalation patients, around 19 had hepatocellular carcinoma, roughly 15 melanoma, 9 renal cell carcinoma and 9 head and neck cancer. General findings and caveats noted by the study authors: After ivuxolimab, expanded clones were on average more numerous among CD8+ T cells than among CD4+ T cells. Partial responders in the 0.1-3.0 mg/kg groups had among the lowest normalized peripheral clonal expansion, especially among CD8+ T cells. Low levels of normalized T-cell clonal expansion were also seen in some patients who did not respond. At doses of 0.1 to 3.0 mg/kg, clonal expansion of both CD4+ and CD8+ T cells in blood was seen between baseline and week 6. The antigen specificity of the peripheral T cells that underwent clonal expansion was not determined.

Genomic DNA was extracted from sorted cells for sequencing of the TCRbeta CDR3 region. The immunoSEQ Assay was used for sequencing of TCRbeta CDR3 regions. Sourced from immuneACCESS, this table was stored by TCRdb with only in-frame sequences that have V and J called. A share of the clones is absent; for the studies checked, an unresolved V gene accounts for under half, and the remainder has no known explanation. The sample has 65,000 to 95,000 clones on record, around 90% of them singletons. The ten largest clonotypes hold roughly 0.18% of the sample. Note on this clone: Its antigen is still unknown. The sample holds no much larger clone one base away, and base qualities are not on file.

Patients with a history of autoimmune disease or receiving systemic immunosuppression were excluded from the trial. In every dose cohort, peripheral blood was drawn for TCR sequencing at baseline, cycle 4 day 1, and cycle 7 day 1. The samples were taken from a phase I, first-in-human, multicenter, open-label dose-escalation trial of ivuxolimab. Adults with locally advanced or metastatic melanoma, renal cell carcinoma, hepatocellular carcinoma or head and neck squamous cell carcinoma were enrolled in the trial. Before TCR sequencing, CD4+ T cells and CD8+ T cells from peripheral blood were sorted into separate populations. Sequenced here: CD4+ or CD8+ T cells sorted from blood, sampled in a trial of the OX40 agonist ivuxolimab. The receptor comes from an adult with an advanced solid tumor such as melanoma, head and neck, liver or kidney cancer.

The CDR3 region reads CASSEGFVGTDTQYF. The DNA reads as follows: TGCGCCAGCAGTGAGGGGTTTGTTGGAACAGATACGCAGTATTTT. The chain couples TRBV10-2 to TRBJ2-3; the D gene remains uncertain. From a lookup of the germline V gene, CDR1 and CDR2 are WSHSY and SAAADI. Inclusive of the bounding cysteine and phenylalanine, the CDR3 is 15 residues long. Just the 45-base CDR3 DNA is kept, in frame starting at base 1. V is reduced by 2 bases and J by 3 bases, leaving a spacing of 12 bases between them.